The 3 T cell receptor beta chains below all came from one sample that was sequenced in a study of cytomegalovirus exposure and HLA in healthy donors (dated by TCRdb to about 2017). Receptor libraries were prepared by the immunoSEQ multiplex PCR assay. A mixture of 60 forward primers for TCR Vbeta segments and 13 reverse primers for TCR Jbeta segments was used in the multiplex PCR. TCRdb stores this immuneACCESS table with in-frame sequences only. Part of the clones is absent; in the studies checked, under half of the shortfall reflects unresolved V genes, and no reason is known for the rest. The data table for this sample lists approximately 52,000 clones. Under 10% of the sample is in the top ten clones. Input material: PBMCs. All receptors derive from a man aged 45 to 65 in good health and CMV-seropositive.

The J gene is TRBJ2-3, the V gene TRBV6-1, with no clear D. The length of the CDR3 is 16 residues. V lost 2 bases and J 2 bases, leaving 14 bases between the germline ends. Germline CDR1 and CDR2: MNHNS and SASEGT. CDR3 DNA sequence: TGTGCCAGCAGTGAAACCGTTCTGACACCCACAGATACGCAGTATTTT. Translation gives CASSETVLTPTDTQYF.

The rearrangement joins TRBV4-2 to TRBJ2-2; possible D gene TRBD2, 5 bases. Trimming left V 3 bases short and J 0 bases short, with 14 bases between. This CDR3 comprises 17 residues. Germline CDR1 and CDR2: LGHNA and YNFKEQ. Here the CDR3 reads CASSHQGRTSNTGELFF. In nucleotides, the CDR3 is TGTGCCAGCAGCCACCAAGGTAGGACTTCGAACACCGGGGAGCTGTTTTTT.

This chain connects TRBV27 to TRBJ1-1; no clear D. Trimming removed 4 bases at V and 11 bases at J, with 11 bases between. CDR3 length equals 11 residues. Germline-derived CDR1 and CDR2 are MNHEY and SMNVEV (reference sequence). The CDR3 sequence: CASSSGMGAFF. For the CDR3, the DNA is TGTGCCAGCAGTTCGGGAATGGGGGCTTTCTTT.